The clone carrying this T cell receptor (beta chain) was seen at least ten times. TCRdb recomputed calls from the RACE reads with MiXCR, one row per CDR3 protein. Here the sample spans roughly 42,000 distinct CDR3 sequences, about 9.6% being singletons. V was pared by 5 bases and J by 7 bases, with 14 bases between. The germline V gene has CDR1 MDHEN and CDR2 SYDVKM. This CDR3 has 13 residues. This sample's time point: patch test 2, 6 weeks after DPC sensitization. This sample's treatment: therapeutic diphenylcyclopropenone sensitization with weekly scalp DPC. Total RNA extraction was carried out from unfractionated whole blood. The source of the sample is a study of human T cells and chemical hapten exposure.

This material consisted of whole blood, taken in connection with sensitization to the hapten diphenylcyclopropenone (DPC). The receptor was isolated from a woman aged 25 to 39 with alopecia areata. Some clones in this sample may be carry-over from other donors' samples. This chain joins TRBV28 and TRBJ1-1; the D is unclear. The CDR3 sequence is CASSAAGDYEAFF. The CDR3 DNA is TGTGCCAGCAGTGCGGCCGGGGATTATGAAGCTTTCTTT.